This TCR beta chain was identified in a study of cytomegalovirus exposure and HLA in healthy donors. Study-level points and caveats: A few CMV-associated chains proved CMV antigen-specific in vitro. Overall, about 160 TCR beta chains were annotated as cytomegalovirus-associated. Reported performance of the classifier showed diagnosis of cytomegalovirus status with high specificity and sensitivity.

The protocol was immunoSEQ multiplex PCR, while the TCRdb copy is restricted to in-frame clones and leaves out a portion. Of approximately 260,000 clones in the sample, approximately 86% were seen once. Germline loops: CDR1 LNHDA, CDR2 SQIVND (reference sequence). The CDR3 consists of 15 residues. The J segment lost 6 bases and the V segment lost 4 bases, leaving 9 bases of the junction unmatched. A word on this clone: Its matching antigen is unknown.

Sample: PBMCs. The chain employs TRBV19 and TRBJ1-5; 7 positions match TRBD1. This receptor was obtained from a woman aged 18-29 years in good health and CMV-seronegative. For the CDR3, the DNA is TGTGCCAGTAGTACTCTTACAGGGGCAGGTCAGCCCCAGCATTTT. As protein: CASSTLTGAGQPQHF.